This T cell receptor (beta chain) came from a study of Graves' ophthalmopathy and Graves' hyperthyroidism. Amplification from RNA transcripts yielded the TCR beta CDR3 regions. In the first round, RT-PCR was carried out with HTBI primers, and a multiplex PCR formed the second round. From the multiplex PCR reads, TCRdb called clonotypes with MiXCR, one entry per CDR3 protein. The data contain a few hundred thousand distinct CDR3 sequences, 21% of them seen just once; the ten biggest clones take up 3%. This clonotype was counted between two and nine times. Its antigen is undetermined. The CDR3 is made up of 13 amino acids. Germline V gene data show CDR1 as MNHNS and CDR2 as SASEGT. Trimming took off 3 bases at V and 7 bases at J, with 12 bases between the two ends. Study findings and constraints: The authors also found most expanded thyroid clonotypes above 0.001 frequency in blood.

Diagnosis relied on clinical symptoms, serum thyroxine, TRAb, thyroid ultrasound and orbital computed tomography. Sequencing was performed on peripheral blood. This chain uses TRBV6-1 with TRBJ2-5, with no clear D. The receptor comes from a woman aged 18-30 years with stable Graves' hyperthyroidism. The CDR3: CASSEDRIGTQYF. The DNA for the CDR3 is TGTGCCAGCAGTGAGGATCGGATTGGGACCCAGTACTTC.